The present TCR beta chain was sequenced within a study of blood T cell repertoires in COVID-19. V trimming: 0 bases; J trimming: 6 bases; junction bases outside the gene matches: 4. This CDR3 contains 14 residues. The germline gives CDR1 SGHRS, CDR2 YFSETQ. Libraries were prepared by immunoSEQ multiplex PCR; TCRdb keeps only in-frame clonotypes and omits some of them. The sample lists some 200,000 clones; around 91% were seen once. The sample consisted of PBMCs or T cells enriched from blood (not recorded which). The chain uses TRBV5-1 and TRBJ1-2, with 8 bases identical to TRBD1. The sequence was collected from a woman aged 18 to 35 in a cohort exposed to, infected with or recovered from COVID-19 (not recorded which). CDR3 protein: CASSLGPGGHGYTF. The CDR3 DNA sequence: TGCGCCAGCAGCTTGGGCCCAGGGGGCCATGGCTACACCTTC.